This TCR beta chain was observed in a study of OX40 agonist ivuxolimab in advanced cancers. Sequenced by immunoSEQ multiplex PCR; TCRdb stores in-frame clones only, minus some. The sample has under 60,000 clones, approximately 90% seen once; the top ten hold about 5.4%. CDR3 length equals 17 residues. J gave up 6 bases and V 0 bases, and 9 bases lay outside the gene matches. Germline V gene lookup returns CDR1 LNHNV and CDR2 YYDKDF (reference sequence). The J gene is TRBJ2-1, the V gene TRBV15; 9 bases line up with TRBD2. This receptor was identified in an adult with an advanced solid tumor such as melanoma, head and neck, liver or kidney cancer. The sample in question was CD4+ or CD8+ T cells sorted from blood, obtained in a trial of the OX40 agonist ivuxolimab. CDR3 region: CATSREGAGGPGNEQFF. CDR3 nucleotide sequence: TGTGCCACCAGCAGAGAGGGTGCGGGAGGGCCGGGCAATGAGCAGTTCTTC.